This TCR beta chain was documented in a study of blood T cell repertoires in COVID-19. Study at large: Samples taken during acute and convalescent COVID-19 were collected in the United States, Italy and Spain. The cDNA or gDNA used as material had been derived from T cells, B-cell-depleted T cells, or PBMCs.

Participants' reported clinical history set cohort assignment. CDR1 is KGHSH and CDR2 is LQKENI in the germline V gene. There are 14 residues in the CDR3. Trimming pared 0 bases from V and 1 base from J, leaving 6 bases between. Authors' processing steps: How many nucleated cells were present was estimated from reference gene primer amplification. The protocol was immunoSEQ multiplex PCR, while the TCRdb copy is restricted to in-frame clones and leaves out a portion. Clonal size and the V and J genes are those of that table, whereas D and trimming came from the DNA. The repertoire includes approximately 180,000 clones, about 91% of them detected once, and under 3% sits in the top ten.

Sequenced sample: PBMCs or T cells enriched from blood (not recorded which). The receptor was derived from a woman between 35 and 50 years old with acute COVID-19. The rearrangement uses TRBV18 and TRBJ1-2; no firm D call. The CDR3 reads CASSPPSVNYGYTF. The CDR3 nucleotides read TGTGCCAGCTCACCACCGTCCGTTAACTATGGCTACACCTTC.